This T cell receptor beta chain was sequenced in a study of shared clonotypes between healthy human individuals. In the study overall: Per donor, three plates held CD4 naive cells, three held CD4 memory, two held CD8 naive and one held CD8 memory.

Whole-study results and caveats: Clonotypes that were shared across several donors made up around 5% of naive CD4 clonotypes.

Profiled with immunoSEQ multiplex PCR; TCRdb holds only in-frame clones, not every one. Of hundreds of thousands of clones in the sample, approximately 90% are singletons; the top ten hold about 24%. CD45RO negativity and positive selection for CCR7 defined naive CD8 cells, a population that excluded terminally differentiated effector memory CD45RA+ cells. In this sample, this clone turned up many times. Antigen: not known. Sequences were obtained from naive CD8+ T cells sorted from blood. The TCR originated in a man younger than 45 in good health.

The CDR3 loop is CAISEGTGHTDTQYF. The CDR3 bases are TGTGCCATCAGTGAGGGGACAGGGCACACAGATACGCAGTATTTT. The chain has TRBV10-3 and TRBJ2-3; 9 nucleotides agree with TRBD1. J gave up 2 bases and V 2 bases, and 2 bases lay outside the gene matches. The CDR3 is 15 residues long. The germline V gene has CDR1 ENHRY and CDR2 SYGVKD.